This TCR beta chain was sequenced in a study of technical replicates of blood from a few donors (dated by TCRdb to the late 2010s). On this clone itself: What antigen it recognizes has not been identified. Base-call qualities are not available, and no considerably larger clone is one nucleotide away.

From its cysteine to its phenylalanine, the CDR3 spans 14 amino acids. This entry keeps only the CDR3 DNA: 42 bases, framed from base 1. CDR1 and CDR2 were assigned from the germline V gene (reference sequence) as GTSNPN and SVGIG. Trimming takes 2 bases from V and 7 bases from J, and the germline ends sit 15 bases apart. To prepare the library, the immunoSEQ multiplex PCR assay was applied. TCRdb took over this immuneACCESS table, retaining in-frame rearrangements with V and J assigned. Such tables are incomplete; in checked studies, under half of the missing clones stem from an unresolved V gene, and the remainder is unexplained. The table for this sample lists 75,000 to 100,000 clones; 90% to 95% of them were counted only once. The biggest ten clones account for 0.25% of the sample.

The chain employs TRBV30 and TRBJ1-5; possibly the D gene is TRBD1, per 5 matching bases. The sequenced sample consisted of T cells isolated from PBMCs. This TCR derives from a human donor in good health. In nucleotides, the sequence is TGTGCCTGGAGTCCACTGGGGCGTCACCAGCCCCAGCATTTT. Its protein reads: CAWSPLGRHQPQHF.